This T cell receptor beta chain is drawn from a study of T cell repertoires in cytomegalovirus infection. Whole-study context: Both recently identified HLA-C-restricted and well-studied HLA-B-restricted CMV epitopes were used in the study. Evidence of both CMV infection and a matching HLA type came from public TCR beta signatures.

The germline V and J ends were trimmed by 4 bases and 2 bases, with 14 bases remaining between them. Germline V gene sequence: CDR1 MNHEY, CDR2 SMNVEV (reference sequence). The CDR3 contains 15 residues. General study results and limits: Cumulative public TCR beta family frequency identified carriers of CMV plus the relevant HLA.

This clonotype was counted a few times. No antigen is known for it. TCRdb re-called the reads through MiXCR, storing one row per CDR3 protein. The sample has some 700,000 distinct CDR3 sequences, roughly 36% seen once. The sequence was collected from a human donor in good health (CMV status not recorded). Some clones in this sample may be carry-over from other donors' samples. This chain uses TRBV27 with TRBJ2-5, with D possibly matching TRBD1 (6 bases). Sequenced here: cultured PBMCs, sampled from culture after CMV antigen stimulation. The CDR3 bases are TGTGCCAGCAGTTCGCCCCACCAGGGGCAAGAGACCCAGTACTTC. As protein: CASSSPHQGQETQYF.